This T cell receptor beta chain emerged from a study of blood T cell repertoires in COVID-19. Turning to the study itself: Sites across the United States, Italy and Spain contributed samples from acute and convalescent COVID-19. Nucleic acid was either cDNA or gDNA, and it came from T cells, B-cell-depleted T cells, or PBMCs.

Study processing details: Estimation of nucleated cell counts was performed using reference gene primer amplification. Profiled with immunoSEQ multiplex PCR; TCRdb holds only in-frame clones, not every one. From that table come the V and J calls and clone size; the DNA was used to work out D and trimming. The table lists about 430,000 clones, roughly 88% of them singletons. Participants spanned ages about 18 to 89 years and resided in about two dozen US areas. This CDR3 is built from 16 residues. Trimming left V 3 bases short and J 7 bases short, with 19 bases between. Germline values: CDR1 MNHNS, CDR2 SASEGT.

The J gene is TRBJ2-1, the V gene TRBV6-1; unclear D gene. This receptor was taken from a woman aged 30 to 39 with acute COVID-19. Material: PBMCs or T cells enriched from blood (not recorded which). The CDR3 is CASSDVILPDNNEQFF. In DNA, the CDR3 is TGTGCCAGCAGTGATGTCATCCTACCCGATAATAATGAGCAGTTCTTC.